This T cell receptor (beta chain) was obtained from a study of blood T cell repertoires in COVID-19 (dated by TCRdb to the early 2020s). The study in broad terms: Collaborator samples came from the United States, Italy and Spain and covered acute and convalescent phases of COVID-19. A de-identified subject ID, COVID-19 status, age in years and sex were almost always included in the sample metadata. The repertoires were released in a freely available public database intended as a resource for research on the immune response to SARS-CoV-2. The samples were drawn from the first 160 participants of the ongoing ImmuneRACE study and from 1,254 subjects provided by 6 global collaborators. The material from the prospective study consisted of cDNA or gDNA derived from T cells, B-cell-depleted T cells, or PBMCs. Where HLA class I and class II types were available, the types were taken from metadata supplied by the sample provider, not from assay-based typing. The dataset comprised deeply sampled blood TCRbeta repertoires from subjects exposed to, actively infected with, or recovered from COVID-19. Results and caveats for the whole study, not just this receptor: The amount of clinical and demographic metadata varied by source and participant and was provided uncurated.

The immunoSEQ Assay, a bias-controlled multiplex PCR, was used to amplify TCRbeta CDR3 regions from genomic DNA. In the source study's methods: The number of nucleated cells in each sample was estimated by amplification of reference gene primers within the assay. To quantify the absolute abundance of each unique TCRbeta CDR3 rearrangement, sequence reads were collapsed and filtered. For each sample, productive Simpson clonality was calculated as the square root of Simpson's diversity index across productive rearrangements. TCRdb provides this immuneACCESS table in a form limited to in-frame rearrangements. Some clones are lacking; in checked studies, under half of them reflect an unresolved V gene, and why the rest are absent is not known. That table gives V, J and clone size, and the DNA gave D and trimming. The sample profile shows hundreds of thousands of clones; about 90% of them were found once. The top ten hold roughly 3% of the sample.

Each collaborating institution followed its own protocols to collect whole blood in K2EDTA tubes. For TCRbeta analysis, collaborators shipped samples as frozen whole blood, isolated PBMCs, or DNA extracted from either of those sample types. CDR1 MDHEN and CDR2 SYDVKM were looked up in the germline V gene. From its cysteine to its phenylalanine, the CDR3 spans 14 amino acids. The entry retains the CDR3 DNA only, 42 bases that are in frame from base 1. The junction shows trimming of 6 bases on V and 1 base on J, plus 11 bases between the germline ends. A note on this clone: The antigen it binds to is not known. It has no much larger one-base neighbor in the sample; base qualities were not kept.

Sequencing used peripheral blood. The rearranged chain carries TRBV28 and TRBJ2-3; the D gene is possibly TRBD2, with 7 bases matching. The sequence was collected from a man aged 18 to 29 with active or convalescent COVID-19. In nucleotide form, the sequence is TGTGCCAGCAGGGAGGGGGGGGGCACAGATACGCAGTATTTT. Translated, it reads CASREGGGTDTQYF.